These 23 T cell receptor beta chains were sequenced from one sample in a study of T cells in Graves' hyperthyroidism and ophthalmopathy (dated by TCRdb to 2018 to 2020). Library preparation was by multiplex PCR. Data came from an Illumina HiSeq 2000. The TCR beta CDR3 regions were amplified from the RNA transcripts. For the first round of RT-PCR on the TCR CDR3, the HTBI primer set was used together with the Qiagen OneStep RT-PCR kit. TCRdb cleaned the public reads at Q25 with fastp, built clones with MiXCR and kept in-frame beta chains. Every entry covers one CDR3 protein and lists the most common genes and DNA from its rows. In all, the sample holds under 350,000 distinct CDR3 sequences, and 21% of those were seen once. The top ten clones comprise around half of the sample. Material: blood. Receptors originate from a woman aged 45-59 years with Graves' hyperthyroidism.

This clonotype was detected many times. The chain couples TRBV11-2 to TRBJ2-1; a weak D match, TRBD2 (5 bases). There are 16 residues in the CDR3. Germline V lookup: CDR1 SGHAT, CDR2 FQNNGV. V was clipped by 1 base and J by 0 bases, with 10 bases between them. This chain's CDR3 is CASSLGVGSSYNEQFF. CDR3 coding DNA: TGTGCCAGCAGCTTAGGTGTGGGGAGCTCCTACAATGAGCAGTTCTTC. Full variable domain (outside the CDR3, taken from reference TRBV11-2 and TRBJ2-1): EAGVAQSPRYKIIEKRQSVAFWCNPISGHATLYWYQQILGQGPKLLIQFQNNGVVDDSQLPKDRFSAERLKGVDSTLKIQPAKLEDSAVYLCASSLGVGSSYNEQFFGPGTRLTVL.

In DNA form, the CDR3 reads TGCGCCAGCAGCCAAGCGGGACTAGCGGGGTTTGCGCAGTTCTTC. Translated, it gives CASSQAGLAGFAQFF. J is TRBJ2-1 and V is TRBV4-1; 13 bases map to TRBD2. This CDR3 comprises 15 residues. After removal of 1 base from V and 12 bases from J, the junction contained 6 bases not matched to a gene. Germline CDR1 MGHRA, CDR2 YSYEKL.

This chain links TRBV7-9 with TRBJ1-1; a weak D match, TRBD1 (5 bases). This CDR3 is 17 amino acids long. The germline V and J ends were trimmed by 1 base and 0 bases, with 15 bases remaining between them. The V gene's germline CDR1 is SEHNR and CDR2 FQNEAQ (reference sequence). CDR3 bases: TGTGCCAGCAGCTTAGGGGGAGGAGGGGCCTTGAACACTGAAGCTTTCTTT. It yields the protein CASSLGGGGALNTEAFF.

This clonotype was recorded only once. The chain uses TRBV7-2 and TRBJ2-1; D gene uncertain. The CDR3 contains 13 residues. Trimming took off 0 bases at V and 8 bases at J, with 8 bases between the two ends. In germline, CDR1 is SGHTA, CDR2 FQGNSA. CDR3 bases: TGTGCCAGCAGCTTAGCCGCGAAGCATGAGCAGTTCTTC. Translating gives CASSLAAKHEQFF.

This clonotype was seen many times. V gene TRBV28 combines with J gene TRBJ1-2; D gene unclear. The CDR3 totals 11 residues. CDR1 is MDHEN, CDR2 SYDVKM, per germline. Trimming removed 10 bases at V and 8 bases at J, with 14 bases between. The CDR3 protein is CATKPLKGYTF. The CDR3 DNA sequence: TGTGCCACCAAACCCCTCAAGGGCTACACCTTC.

This clonotype occurred many times. This chain links TRBV28 with TRBJ2-7, with D maybe TRBD1 (6 bases). There are 12 residues in the CDR3. CDR1 is MDHEN and CDR2 is SYDVKM in the germline V gene. V was shortened by 9 bases and J by 0 bases, with 9 bases between the two germline ends. The CDR3 loop reads CASKQGSYEQYF. CDR3 DNA: TGTGCCAGTAAACAGGGCTCCTACGAGCAGTACTTC. Drawing the rest from reference TRBV28 and TRBJ2-7, the complete variable domain is DVKVTQSSRYLVKRTGEKVFLECVQDMDHENMFWYRQDPGLGLRLIYFSYDVKMKEKGDIPEGYSVSREKKERFSLILESASTNQTSMYLCASKQGSYEQYFGPGTRLTVT.

This clonotype has more than one count but fewer than ten. The genes are TRBV27 and TRBJ1-1; a possible D gene is TRBD1 (6 bases). Trimming left V 3 bases short and J 3 bases short, with 14 bases between. Germline V gene sequence: CDR1 MNHEY, CDR2 SMNVEV (reference sequence). CDR3 length: 15 amino acids. CDR3 sequence reads: CASSLSKGVYTEAFF. Written as DNA, the CDR3 is TGTGCCAGCAGTTTGTCTAAGGGGGTGTACACTGAAGCTTTCTTT.

This clonotype appeared many times. The V gene is TRBV7-9, the J gene TRBJ2-7; 7 bases match TRBD1. Germline CDR1 is SEHNR and CDR2 is FQNEAQ (reference sequence). V trimming: 4 bases; J trimming: 2 bases; junction bases outside the gene matches: 8. CDR3 length: 15 residues. The CDR3 nucleotides are TGTGCCAGCAGCTCCCCGGGACAGCCTACCTACGAGCAGTACTTC. Its translation is CASSSPGQPTYEQYF.

CDR3 amino acids: CASAPGTGAYEQYF. CDR3 bases: TGTGCCAGCGCCCCCGGGACAGGGGCCTACGAGCAGTACTTC. This chain joins TRBV11-2 and TRBJ2-7; 10 positions agree with TRBD1. With V trimmed by 8 bases and J by 2 bases, 6 bases remained unmatched. The CDR3 is made up of 14 amino acids. The germline CDR1 and CDR2 sequences are SGHAT and FQNNGV.

Ten or more counts support this clonotype. The chain has TRBV3-1 and TRBJ2-1; 11 bases are shared with TRBD2. The CDR3 contains 16 residues. Germline V gene data show CDR1 as LGHDT and CDR2 as YNNKEL (reference sequence). Trimming at V came to 1 base and at J to 8 bases, leaving 7 bases not matched to a gene. This CDR3 reads CASSQGQSSGRHEQFF. The DNA for the CDR3 is TGTGCCAGCAGCCAAGGTCAGTCTAGCGGGAGGCATGAGCAGTTCTTC.

Turning to this clonotype: With a much larger clone just one base away, this may be a read error. The rearrangement links TRBV12-3 or TRBV12-4 to TRBJ1-6; 10 positions agree with TRBD1. This CDR3 spans 15 amino acids. CDR3 amino acids: CASSLGTGANPPLHF. The CDR3, as DNA: TGTGCCAGCAGTCTAGGGACAGGGGCTAATCCACCCCTCCACTTT.

This clonotype appeared many times. The rearrangement links TRBV3-1 to TRBJ2-5; D is perhaps TRBD1 (5 bases). V lost 0 bases, J lost 4 bases, and 9 bases lay in between. Germline V CDR1 and CDR2: LGHDT, YNNKEL (reference sequence). The CDR3 is made up of 14 amino acids. CDR3 loop: CASSQDQGRETQYF. Written as DNA, the CDR3 is TGTGCCAGCAGCCAAGATCAGGGTCGAGAGACCCAGTACTTC.

This chain uses TRBV6-5 with TRBJ2-5; D not certain. Germline V CDR1 and CDR2: MNHEY, SVGAGI. Trimming left V 0 bases short and J 4 bases short, with 6 bases between. The CDR3 has 13 residues. The CDR3 DNA reads as TGTGCCAGCAGTTACTCTATCGGAGAGACCCAGTACTTC. It is translated as CASSYSIGETQYF.

This clonotype was seen only once. The chain has TRBV19 and TRBJ2-2; 10 positions match TRBD1. Germline-derived CDR1 and CDR2 are LNHDA and SQIVND (reference sequence). CDR3 length: 14 residues. V was clipped by 5 bases and J by 8 bases; unmatched bases: 5. CDR3 in amino acids: CASSDRGQGGELFF. The CDR3 DNA follows: TGTGCCAGTAGTGACAGGGGGCAAGGTGGGGAGCTGTTTTTT.

This clonotype was counted ten times or more. The chain links TRBV28 to TRBJ2-3, with D perhaps TRBD2 (6 bases). Germline assignment: CDR1 MDHEN and CDR2 SYDVKM. Trimming left V 3 bases short and J 0 bases short, with 16 bases between. CDR3 length equals 17 residues. The CDR3 here is CASSFSIGGASTDTQYF. Written as DNA, the CDR3 is TGTGCCAGCAGTTTTTCCATAGGAGGGGCTAGCACAGATACGCAGTATTTT.

This clonotype has at least ten counts. The J gene is TRBJ2-7, the V gene TRBV7-8; TRBD1 aligns across 10 bases. The ends lost 5 bases at V and 7 bases at J; junction bases unmatched: 5. Germline V gives CDR1 SGHVS, CDR2 FQNEAQ. This CDR3 comprises 13 residues. The CDR3 loop is CASSRQGAGEQYF. The DNA of the CDR3 is TGTGCCAGCAGCCGACAGGGGGCGGGGGAGCAGTACTTC.

This clonotype was counted at least ten times. The J gene is TRBJ1-2, the V gene TRBV3-1; 8 bases line up with TRBD1. After removal of 1 base from V and 4 bases from J, the junction contained 2 bases not matched to a gene. The CDR3 sequence is 14 residues long. Germline CDR1 reads LGHDT; CDR2 reads YNNKEL (reference sequence). CDR3 nucleotides: TGTGCCAGCAGCCAAGCTGGACAGGGCTATGGCTACACCTTC. This encodes CASSQAGQGYGYTF.

This clonotype was seen repeatedly, ten times or more. The V gene is TRBV12-3 or TRBV12-4, the J gene TRBJ2-3, with D possibly matching TRBD2 (6 bases). Trimming left V 5 bases short and J 2 bases short, with 11 bases between. This CDR3 has 14 amino acids. The CDR3 region has the DNA TGTGCCAGCAGTCGCCGGGACTTCACAGATACGCAGTATTTT. Protein sequence: CASSRRDFTDTQYF.

There are many counts of this clonotype. The rearrangement links TRBV7-2 to TRBJ2-5; D uncertain. The CDR3 length is 12 residues. From germline, CDR1 is SGHTA and CDR2 FQGNSA. Trimming removed 2 bases at V and 2 bases at J, with 3 bases between. The CDR3 DNA reads as TGTGCCAGCAGCTTAAATCAAGAGACCCAGTACTTC. It yields the protein CASSLNQETQYF.

In this sample, this clonotype turned up a few times. The rearrangement uses TRBV9 and TRBJ1-1; D remains unclear. Trimming stripped 7 bases from V and 3 bases from J, with 13 bases between. Germline CDR1 and CDR2: SGDLS and YYNGEE. The CDR3 is made up of 13 amino acids. This chain's CDR3 is CASGETPDTEAFF. Here the CDR3 DNA reads TGTGCCAGCGGAGAGACACCCGACACTGAAGCTTTCTTT.

This clonotype appeared a single time. The V call is TRBV24-1, the J call TRBJ2-5; tentatively, D is TRBD1 or TRBD2 (5 bases each). The V gene lost 4 bases and the J gene lost 3 bases, with 14 bases spanning the gap. The germline CDR1 and CDR2 sequences are KGHDR and SFDVKD. CDR3 length equals 15 residues. DNA of the CDR3: TGTGCCACCAGTGAGTGGGGACGAAACAAAGAGACCCAGTACTTC. Translating it yields CATSEWGRNKETQYF.

This clonotype appeared many times. V gene TRBV6-4 combines with J gene TRBJ1-6, with a tentative D call TRBD1 (5 bases). CDR3 length: 15 amino acids. Deletions cut 4 bases from V and 7 bases from J, with 14 bases between. CDR1 is MRHNA, CDR2 SNTAGT, per germline. In DNA, the CDR3 is TGTGCCAGCAGTGGTTCGCCCGGGGGGAATTCACCCCTCCACTTT. It specifies CASSGSPGGNSPLHF.

This chain joins TRBV6-1 and TRBJ2-1; D perhaps matches TRBD1 (5 bases). Germline lookup yields CDR1 MNHNS and CDR2 SASEGT. Trimming shortened V by 2 bases and J by 13 bases, and 24 bases separated the two germline ends. This CDR3 contains 16 residues. The CDR3 nucleotides are TGTGCCAGCAGTGAATACCAAGCAGGGTTTGTGCAGACCCAGTTCTTC. Translation gives CASSEYQAGFVQTQFF.